Following are 15 T cell receptor beta chains from one sample sequenced in a study of cytomegalovirus exposure and HLA in healthy donors. With 60 Vbeta and 13 Jbeta primers, the PCR was carried out. Profiled with immunoSEQ multiplex PCR; TCRdb holds only in-frame clones, not every one. Its clone listing holds about 74,000 clones. Material for sequencing was PBMCs. The source of these receptors is a female donor in good health and CMV-seropositive.

This rearrangement joins TRBV7-9 to TRBJ2-1, with D possibly matching TRBD2 (11 bases). V dropped 5 bases and J dropped 9 bases, with 29 bases sitting between them. The CDR3 contains 18 residues. CDR1 is SEHNR and CDR2 is FQNEAQ in the germline V gene (reference sequence). As DNA, the CDR3 is TGTGCCAGCAGCGGACAGGGGGGAACTAGCGGGAGAATTTCTGAGCAGTTCTTC. Protein sequence: CASSGQGGTSGRISEQFF.

The CDR3 DNA sequence: TGCGCCAGCAGTGTCGGTAGCGGGGCGCAAGAGACCCAGTACTTC. Protein product: CASSVGSGAQETQYF. J is TRBJ2-5 and V is TRBV10-1; 8 nucleotides align to TRBD2. Losses at the gene ends were 4 bases for V and 2 bases for J; bases not matched to a gene: 6. This CDR3 has 15 amino acids. Germline CDR1 and CDR2: WNHNN and SYGVQD (reference sequence).

This chain links TRBV28 with TRBJ2-7; weak D call: TRBD1 (6 bases). Germline CDR1 MDHEN, CDR2 SYDVKM. The CDR3 contains 12 residues. Trimming took 3 bases from V and 7 from J, leaving 10 bases between them. This chain's CDR3 is CASSFGTREQYF. In nucleotides, the CDR3 is TGTGCCAGCAGTTTTGGGACAAGGGAGCAGTACTTC.

The genes are TRBV23-1 and TRBJ2-7; maybe TRBD1 (6 bases). TRBV23-1 counts as an open reading frame of uncertain function. Trimming took off 0 bases at V and 2 bases at J, with 11 bases between the two ends. This CDR3 is built from 15 residues. The CDR3: CASSQSEGVAYEQYF. The CDR3 DNA is TGCGCCAGCAGTCAATCCGAGGGGGTCGCCTACGAGCAGTACTTC.

The chain couples TRBV15 to TRBJ2-1; D may be TRBD2 (6 bases). Per the germline V gene, CDR1 is LNHNV and CDR2 is YYDKDF (reference sequence). The V end lost 0 bases, the J end lost 6 bases, and 21 bases lay between the germline ends. This CDR3 region has 18 residues. CDR3 amino acids: CATSRDPIPASVGNEQFF. CDR3 coding DNA: TGTGCCACCAGCAGAGATCCAATCCCGGCTAGCGTTGGCAATGAGCAGTTCTTC. The whole variable domain, filled in from reference TRBV15 and TRBJ2-1, reads DAMVIQNPRYQVTQFGKPVTLSCSQTLNHNVMYWYQQKSSQAPKLLFHYYDKDFNNEADTPDNFQSRRPNTSFCFLDIRSPGLGDTAMYLCATSRDPIPASVGNEQFFGPGTRLTVL.

V usage is TRBV5-1 and J usage is TRBJ1-2; D gene unclear. The CDR3 totals 13 residues. Trimming removed 0 bases from V and 0 bases from J, with 3 bases in between. Germline V gives CDR1 SGHRS, CDR2 YFSETQ. CDR3 nucleotide sequence: TGCGCCAGCAGCTTGGTAGCTAACTATGGCTACACCTTC. Protein: CASSLVANYGYTF.

The rearrangement links TRBV28 to TRBJ1-3; D unclear. Trimming left V 6 bases short and J 0 bases short, with 12 bases between. This CDR3 region has 15 residues. Germline V gene lookup returns CDR1 MDHEN and CDR2 SYDVKM. The CDR3 sequence is CASSETSNSGNTIYF. The CDR3 bases are TGTGCCAGCAGCGAGACTTCGAACTCTGGAAACACCATATATTTT.

The chain uses TRBV2 and TRBJ2-3; 14 nucleotides line up with TRBD2. Looked up from germline, CDR1 is SNHLY and CDR2 is FYNNEI. This CDR3 has 18 residues. The ends lost 4 bases at V and 2 bases at J; junction bases unmatched: 8. The CDR3 loop reads CASSGTSGGLAYTDTQYF. CDR3 sequence (DNA): TGTGCCAGCAGTGGGACTAGCGGGGGGCTAGCTTACACAGATACGCAGTATTTT. Full variable domain (rest looked up from reference TRBV2 and TRBJ2-3): EPEVTQTPSHQVTQMGQEVILRCVPISNHLYFYWYRQILGQKVEFLVSFYNNEISEKSEIFDDQFSVERPDGSNFTLKIRSTKLEDSAMYFCASSGTSGGLAYTDTQYFGPGTRLTVL.

V gene TRBV11-2 combines with J gene TRBJ2-3; D is perhaps TRBD2 (5 bases). Trimming took 6 bases from V and 4 from J, leaving 11 bases between them. In germline, CDR1 is SGHAT, CDR2 FQNNGV. The CDR3 runs to 13 residues. In DNA, the CDR3 is TGTGCCAGCAGACTAGGCCATCCAGATACGCAGTATTTT. Residues: CASRLGHPDTQYF. The full variable domain, completed using reference TRBV11-2 and TRBJ2-3, is EAGVAQSPRYKIIEKRQSVAFWCNPISGHATLYWYQQILGQGPKLLIQFQNNGVVDDSQLPKDRFSAERLKGVDSTLKIQPAKLEDSAVYLCASRLGHPDTQYFGPGTRLTVL.

The CDR3 DNA is TGTGCCAGCAAGATCGGGTCGGCCGCCGCGGAAAAACTGTTTTTT. This gives the protein CASKIGSAAAEKLFF. The chain has TRBV2 and TRBJ1-4, with no clear D. CDR3 size: 15 residues. The V and J ends lost 7 bases and 8 bases respectively, with 20 bases between them. Germline values: CDR1 SNHLY, CDR2 FYNNEI.

The chain employs TRBV4-3 and TRBJ2-2; the match to TRBD1 covers 8 bases. Germline-derived CDR1 and CDR2 are LGHNA and YSLEER. V lost 0 bases and J lost 6; bases outside the gene matches: 0. The CDR3 length is 14 residues. CDR3 DNA sequence: TGCGCCAGCAGCCAAGACAGGGGGCCCGGGGAGCTGTTTTTT. Its protein product is CASSQDRGPGELFF.

The genes are TRBV6-1 and TRBJ2-5; a possible D gene is TRBD1 (6 bases). Germline values: CDR1 MNHNS, CDR2 SASEGT. There are 12 residues in the CDR3. V dropped 6 bases and J dropped 5 bases, with 10 bases sitting between them. The CDR3 DNA reads as TGTGCCAGCAGACAGGGTTGGGAGACCCAGTACTTC. Protein sequence: CASRQGWETQYF.

The rearrangement joins TRBV9 to TRBJ1-5, with D perhaps TRBD1 (5 bases). This CDR3 has 15 amino acids. Between the trimmed V and J ends, which lost 4 bases and 3 bases, there was a span of 14 bases. CDR1 is SGDLS, CDR2 YYNGEE, per germline. The CDR3 is CASSPRGGDNQPQHF. CDR3 DNA: TGTGCCAGCAGCCCCCGAGGAGGGGACAATCAGCCCCAGCATTTT.

The rearrangement links TRBV30 to TRBJ1-2; no clear D gene. The CDR3 loop spans 14 amino acids. V gave up 1 base and J gave up 4 bases, with 13 bases separating them. Germline V gene data show CDR1 as GTSNPN and CDR2 as SVGIG (reference sequence). The CDR3 coding sequence is TGTGCCTGGAGTGCATTGGACCGGGGCTATGGCTACACCTTC. It yields the protein CAWSALDRGYGYTF.

This rearrangement joins TRBV5-8 to TRBJ2-1; D uncertain. V was pared by 1 base and J by 10 bases, with 6 bases between. Per germline, CDR1 SGHTS and CDR2 YDEGEE. This CDR3 is built from 11 residues. The CDR3 reads CASSLRSEQFF. CDR3 in DNA: TGTGCCAGCAGCTTGCGTAGCGAGCAGTTCTTC.